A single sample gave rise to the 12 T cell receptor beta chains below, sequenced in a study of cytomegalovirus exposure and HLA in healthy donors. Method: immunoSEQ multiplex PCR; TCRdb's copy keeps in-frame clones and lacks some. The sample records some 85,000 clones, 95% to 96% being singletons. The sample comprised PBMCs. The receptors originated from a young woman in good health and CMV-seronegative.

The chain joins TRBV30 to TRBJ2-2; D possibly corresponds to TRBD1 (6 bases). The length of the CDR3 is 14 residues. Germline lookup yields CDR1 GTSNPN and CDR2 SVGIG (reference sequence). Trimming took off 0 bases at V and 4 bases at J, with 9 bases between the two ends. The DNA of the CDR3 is TGTGCCTGGAGTGTACAGGGCCCCACCGGGGAGCTGTTTTTT. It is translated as CAWSVQGPTGELFF.

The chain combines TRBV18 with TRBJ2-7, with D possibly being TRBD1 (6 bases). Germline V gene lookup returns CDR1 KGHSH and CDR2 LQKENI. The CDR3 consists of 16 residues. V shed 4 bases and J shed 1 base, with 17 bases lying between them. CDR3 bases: TGTGCCAGCTCACTAACGACAGGACCCCGTTCCTACGAGCAGTACTTC. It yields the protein CASSLTTGPRSYEQYF. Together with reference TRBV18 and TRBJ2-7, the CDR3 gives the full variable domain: NAGVMQNPRHLVRRRGQEARLRCSPMKGHSHVYWYRQLPEEGLKFMVYLQKENIIDESGMPKERFSAEFPKEGPSILRIQQVVRGDSAAYFCASSLTTGPRSYEQYFGPGTRLTVT.

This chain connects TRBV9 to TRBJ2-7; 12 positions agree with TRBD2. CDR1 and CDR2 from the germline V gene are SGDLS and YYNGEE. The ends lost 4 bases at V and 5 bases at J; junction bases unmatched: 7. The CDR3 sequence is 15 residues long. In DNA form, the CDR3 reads TGTGCCAGCAGCTATGGACTAGCGGGACTGAACGAGCAGTACTTC. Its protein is CASSYGLAGLNEQYF.

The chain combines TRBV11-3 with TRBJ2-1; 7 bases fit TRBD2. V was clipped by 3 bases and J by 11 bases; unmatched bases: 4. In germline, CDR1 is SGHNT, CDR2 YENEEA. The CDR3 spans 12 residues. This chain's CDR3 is CASSFPGTKQFF. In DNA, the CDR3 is TGTGCCAGCAGCTTTCCCGGGACTAAGCAGTTCTTC. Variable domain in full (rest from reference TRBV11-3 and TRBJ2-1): EAGVVQSPRYKIIEKKQPVAFWCNPISGHNTLYWYLQNLGQGPELLIRYENEEAVDDSQLPKDRFSAERLKGVDSTLKIQPAELGDSAVYLCASSFPGTKQFFGPGTRLTVL.

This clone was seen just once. In nucleotides, the CDR3 is TGTGCCACCAGCAGATGGGGGGGACGGGAGCAGTACTTC. It yields the protein CATSRWGGREQYF. The genes are TRBV15 and TRBJ2-7; 7 positions match TRBD2. The germline V gene encodes CDR1 LNHNV and CDR2 YYDKDF (reference sequence). Germline trimming cut 2 bases from V and 7 bases from J; bases unmatched to any gene: 5. The length of the CDR3 is 13 residues.

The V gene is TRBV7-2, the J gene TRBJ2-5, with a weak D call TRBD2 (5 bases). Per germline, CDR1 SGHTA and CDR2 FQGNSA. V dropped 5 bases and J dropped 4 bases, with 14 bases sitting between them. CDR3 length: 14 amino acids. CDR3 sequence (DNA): TGTGCCAGCAGCACCCGGATTGGAGGAGAGACCCAGTACTTC. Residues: CASSTRIGGETQYF.

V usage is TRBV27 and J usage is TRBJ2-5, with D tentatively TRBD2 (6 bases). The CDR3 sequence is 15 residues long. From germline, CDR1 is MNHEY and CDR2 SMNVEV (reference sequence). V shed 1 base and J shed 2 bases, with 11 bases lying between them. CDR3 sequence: CASSLWTAGQETQYF. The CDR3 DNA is TGTGCCAGCAGTTTATGGACGGCGGGACAAGAGACCCAGTACTTC.

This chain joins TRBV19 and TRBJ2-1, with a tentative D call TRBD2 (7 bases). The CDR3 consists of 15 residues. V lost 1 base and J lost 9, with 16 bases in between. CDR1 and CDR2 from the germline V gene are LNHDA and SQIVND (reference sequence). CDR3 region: CASSIAAGAFGEQFF. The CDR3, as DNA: TGTGCCAGTAGTATAGCGGCGGGGGCATTTGGTGAGCAGTTCTTC. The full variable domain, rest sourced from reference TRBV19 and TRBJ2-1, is DGGITQSPKYLFRKEGQNVTLSCEQNLNHDAMYWYRQDPGQGLRLIYYSQIVNDFQKGDIAEGYSVSREKKESFPLTVTSAQKNPTAFYLCASSIAAGAFGEQFFGPGTRLTVL.

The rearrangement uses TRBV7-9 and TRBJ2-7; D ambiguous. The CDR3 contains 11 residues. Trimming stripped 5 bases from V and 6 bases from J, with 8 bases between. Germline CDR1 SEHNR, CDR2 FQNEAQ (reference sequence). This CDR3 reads CASSPNIEQYF. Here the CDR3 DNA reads TGTGCCAGCAGCCCTAATATCGAGCAGTACTTC.

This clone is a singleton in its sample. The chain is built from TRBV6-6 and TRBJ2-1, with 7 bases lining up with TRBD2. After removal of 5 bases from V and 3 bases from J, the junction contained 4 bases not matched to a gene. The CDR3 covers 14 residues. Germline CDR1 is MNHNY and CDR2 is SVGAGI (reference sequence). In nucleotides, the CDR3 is TGTGCCAGCAGTGAGCGGGAAGTCTACAATGAGCAGTTCTTC. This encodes CASSEREVYNEQFF.

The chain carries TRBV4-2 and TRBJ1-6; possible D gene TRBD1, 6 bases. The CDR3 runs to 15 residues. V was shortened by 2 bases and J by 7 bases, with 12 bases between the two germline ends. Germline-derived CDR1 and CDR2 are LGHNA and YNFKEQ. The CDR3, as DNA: TGTGCCAGCAGCCAACGACAGGACGCGAATTCACCCCTCCACTTT. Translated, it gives CASSQRQDANSPLHF.

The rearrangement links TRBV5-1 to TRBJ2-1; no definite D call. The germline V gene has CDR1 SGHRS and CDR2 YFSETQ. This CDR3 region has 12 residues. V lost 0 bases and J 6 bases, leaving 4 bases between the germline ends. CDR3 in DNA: TGCGCCAGCAGCTTGGGCGGCAATGAGCAGTTCTTC. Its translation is CASSLGGNEQFF.